The 19 T cell receptor beta chains given below trace back to one sample, sequenced in a study of CD8+ T cells in alopecia areata. Treatment given: oral pan-JAK inhibitor, 5-10 mg twice daily. Once RNA had been extracted, it was reverse transcribed into cDNA to act as the sequencing template. Profiled with immunoSEQ multiplex PCR; TCRdb holds only in-frame clones, not every one. The data hold 150,000 to 200,000 clones, with 50% to 75% observed a single time. Sequences were derived from CD4+ T cells sorted from blood, sampled between weeks 55 and 65, from a patient treated with tofacitinib. Receptor source: a human donor with alopecia areata.

This rearrangement joins TRBV5-6 to TRBJ2-4; either TRBD1 or TRBD2 may supply D (5 bases each). Germline CDR1 is SGHDT and CDR2 is YYEEEE. The V end was cut by 3 bases, the J end by 15 bases, with 19 bases between. The CDR3 has 13 amino acids. The CDR3 region has the DNA TGTGCCAGCAGCTGGGCTGGGGACCGCCCGGGGTACTTC. It encodes CASSWAGDRPGYF. Looking up the rest from reference TRBV5-6 and TRBJ2-4 gives the full variable domain: DAGVTQSPTHLIKTRGQQVTLRCSPKSGHDTVSWYQQALGQGPQFIFQYYEEEERQRGNFPDRFSGHQFPNYSSELNVNALLLGDSALYLCASSWAGDRPGYFGAGTRLSVL.

This chain links TRBV7-2 with TRBJ2-3, with 12 nucleotides matching TRBD2. Germline CDR1 SGHTA, CDR2 FQGNSA. V lost 4 bases to trimming and J lost 5 bases; unmatched junction nucleotides: 7. CDR3 length: 16 amino acids. CDR3 sequence: CASSSRLAGVVDTQYF. The CDR3 DNA reads TGTGCCAGCAGCTCGAGACTAGCGGGGGTTGTAGATACGCAGTATTTT.

This clone was seen a handful of times. CDR3 in DNA: TGTGCCAGCAGTGGAGAAGGGCATAGCTACACCTTC. It codes for CASSGEGHSYTF. This sequence joins TRBV2 and TRBJ1-2; D call uncertain. Between the trimmed V and J ends, which lost 4 bases and 9 bases, there was a span of 12 bases. The germline gives CDR1 SNHLY, CDR2 FYNNEI. This CDR3 comprises 12 residues.

The CDR3 sequence is CASSDGRMNTEAFF. Written as DNA, the CDR3 is TGTGCCAGCAGTGATGGCAGAATGAACACTGAAGCTTTCTTT. This rearrangement joins TRBV2 to TRBJ1-1; no clear D. The length of the CDR3 is 14 residues. Trimming left V 3 bases short and J 0 bases short, with 8 bases between. Germline CDR1 and CDR2: SNHLY and FYNNEI.

The table lists this clone with a few counts. This chain connects TRBV7-3 to TRBJ2-2; no firm D call. The length of the CDR3 is 13 residues. V gave up 5 bases and J gave up 0 bases, with 4 bases separating them. Germline CDR1 SGHTA, CDR2 FQGTGA. The CDR3 DNA sequence: TGTGCCAGCAGCCCAACGAACACCGGGGAGCTGTTTTTT. As protein: CASSPTNTGELFF.

The chain carries TRBV4-1 and TRBJ1-2, with D maybe TRBD1 (5 bases). Trimming took 2 bases from V and 1 from J, leaving 14 bases between them. CDR1 is MGHRA and CDR2 is YSYEKL in the germline V gene. This CDR3 spans 16 amino acids. Here the CDR3 reads CASSQPTANLNYGYTF. CDR3 nucleotide sequence: TGCGCCAGCAGCCAACCGACAGCGAACCTTAACTATGGCTACACCTTC.

This clone was observed a single time. Other DNA sequences within the sample encode an identical CDR3. The chain is built from TRBV11-2 and TRBJ2-5, with D unresolved. The CDR3 runs to 11 residues. The germline gives CDR1 SGHAT, CDR2 FQNNGV. The ends were cut back, 1 base at V and 5 bases at J, with 2 bases in the middle. CDR3 loop: CASSLVETQYF. As DNA, the CDR3 is TGTGCCAGCAGCTTAGTTGAGACCCAGTACTTC.

The rearrangement links TRBV7-2 to TRBJ1-5, with D unresolved. V shed 4 bases and J shed 4 bases, with 11 bases lying between them. Germline V gene lookup returns CDR1 SGHTA and CDR2 FQGNSA. This CDR3 has 14 amino acids. This CDR3 reads CASSYQVQNQPQHF. For the CDR3, the DNA is TGTGCCAGCAGCTACCAGGTTCAGAATCAGCCCCAGCATTTT.

A few counts support this clone. The chain combines TRBV2 with TRBJ1-1; 7 bases align to TRBD1. CDR1 is SNHLY, CDR2 FYNNEI, per germline. The J segment lost 6 bases and the V segment lost 8 bases, leaving 12 bases of the junction unmatched. CDR3 length equals 14 residues. As DNA, the CDR3 is TGTGCCAGCCCAGGGGGGCCAAGTGGGGCTGAAGCTTTCTTT. Protein: CASPGGPSGAEAFF.

The chain is built from TRBV27 and TRBJ2-1; no reliable D call. The CDR3 has 12 residues. Germline lookup yields CDR1 MNHEY and CDR2 SMNVEV (reference sequence). The V and J ends lost 3 bases and 10 bases respectively, with 10 bases between them. The CDR3 reads CASSLGIGEQFF. CDR3 in DNA: TGTGCCAGCAGTTTGGGGATTGGGGAGCAGTTCTTC.

This chain joins TRBV7-9 and TRBJ1-5, with 7 positions matching TRBD1. Per the germline V gene, CDR1 is SEHNR and CDR2 is FQNEAQ (reference sequence). This CDR3 has 16 residues. Trimming at V came to 4 bases and at J to 1 base, leaving 7 bases not matched to a gene. In nucleotides, the CDR3 is TGTGCCAGCAGCTCAACCGGGGGACAGAGCAATCAGCCCCAGCATTTT. Residues: CASSSTGGQSNQPQHF.

The rearrangement uses TRBV7-8 and TRBJ2-7; TRBD2 agrees at 9 bases. The V segment lost 5 bases and the J segment 0 bases; nucleotides outside the gene matches: 2. The CDR3 runs to 14 residues. Germline assignment: CDR1 SGHVS and CDR2 FQNEAQ. The CDR3 region is CASSPTSGSYEQYF. The CDR3 nucleotides are TGTGCCAGCAGCCCGACTAGCGGCTCCTACGAGCAGTACTTC.

V usage is TRBV29-1 and J usage is TRBJ2-5, with no clear D. Germline V lookup: CDR1 SQVTM, CDR2 ANQGSEA. There are 11 residues in the CDR3. V dropped 6 bases and J dropped 2 bases, with 7 bases sitting between them. The CDR3 DNA reads TGCAGCGTCGGAAAACAAGAGACCCAGTACTTC. Protein sequence: CSVGKQETQYF. The variable domain in full, with the rest retrieved from reference TRBV29-1 and TRBJ2-5, is SAVISQKPSRDICQRGTSLTIQCQVDSQVTMMFWYRQQPGQSLTLIATANQGSEATYESGFVIDKFPISRPNLTFSTLTVSNMSPEDSSIYLCSVGKQETQYFGPGTRLLVL.

J is TRBJ1-2 and V is TRBV15; D is unclear. V was clipped by 0 bases and J by 8 bases, with 13 bases between them. The CDR3 length is 14 residues. The germline gives CDR1 LNHNV, CDR2 YYDKDF (reference sequence). CDR3 nucleotide sequence: TGTGCCACCAGCAGAGATGGTAGGGTTAGCGGCTACACCTTC. It translates to CATSRDGRVSGYTF.

The chain recombines TRBV29-1 with TRBJ2-7, with D possibly TRBD2 on 6 matching bases. Trimming took off 4 bases at V and 0 bases at J, with 10 bases between the two ends. The length of the CDR3 is 13 residues. Per germline, CDR1 SQVTM and CDR2 ANQGSEA. CDR3 region: CSVAPGSSYEQYF. CDR3 nucleotides: TGCAGCGTTGCGCCCGGGAGCTCCTACGAGCAGTACTTC.

This clone was seen at least ten times. The chain recombines TRBV28 with TRBJ2-7, with a possible D match to TRBD2 (6 bases). CDR3 size: 13 residues. Germline CDR1 is MDHEN and CDR2 is SYDVKM. V was cut by 5 bases and J by 3 bases, with 11 bases left in between. In DNA form, the CDR3 reads TGTGCCAGCAGTCCGGGACTGAGCTACGAGCAGTACTTC. It translates to CASSPGLSYEQYF.

This clone has just one count. The CDR3 reads CSVVAGGETQYF. The CDR3 DNA reads as TGCAGCGTTGTGGCAGGGGGGGAGACCCAGTACTTC. V usage is TRBV29-1 and J usage is TRBJ2-5, with D maybe TRBD1 (7 bases). V shed 4 bases and J shed 5 bases, with 11 bases lying between them. This CDR3 region has 12 residues. Germline values: CDR1 SQVTM, CDR2 ANQGSEA.

This chain connects TRBV4-1 to TRBJ1-2; D ambiguous. Germline CDR1 and CDR2: MGHRA and YSYEKL. The CDR3 consists of 14 residues. The ends were cut back, 1 base at V and 4 bases at J, with 10 bases in the middle. This chain's CDR3 is CASSQGHSLYGYTF. The DNA for the CDR3 is TGCGCCAGCAGCCAAGGTCACAGTCTCTATGGCTACACCTTC.

The genes are TRBV30 and TRBJ2-4, with D unclear. CDR3 length equals 13 residues. CDR1 is GTSNPN and CDR2 is SVGIG in the germline V gene (reference sequence). Trimming removed 0 bases at V and 6 bases at J, with 9 bases between. CDR3 coding DNA: TGTGCCTGGAGTGTTGGTACTGGAAACATTCAGTACTTC. Translating gives CAWSVGTGNIQYF.